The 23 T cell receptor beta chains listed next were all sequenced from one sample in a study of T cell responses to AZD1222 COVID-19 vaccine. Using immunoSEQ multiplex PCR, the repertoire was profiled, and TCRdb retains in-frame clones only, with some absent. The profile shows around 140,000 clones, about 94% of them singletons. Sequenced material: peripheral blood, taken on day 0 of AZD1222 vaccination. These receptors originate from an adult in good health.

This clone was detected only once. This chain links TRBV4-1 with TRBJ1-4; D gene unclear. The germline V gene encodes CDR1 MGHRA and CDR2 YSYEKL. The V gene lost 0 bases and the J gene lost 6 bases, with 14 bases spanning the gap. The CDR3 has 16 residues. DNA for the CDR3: TGCGCCAGCAGCCAAGATTCGGTCAGGTGGGATGAAAAACTGTTTTTT. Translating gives CASSQDSVRWDEKLFF.

Written as DNA, the CDR3 is TGTGCCAGCCAGATTCCTGGGGCCAACGTCCTGACTTTC. Translated: CASQIPGANVLTF. The rearrangement links TRBV5-4 to TRBJ2-6; unclear D gene. Germline V gene lookup returns CDR1 SGHNT and CDR2 YYREEE (reference sequence). This CDR3 region has 13 residues. Between the trimmed V and J ends, which lost 7 bases and 2 bases, there was a span of 7 bases. The full variable domain, with the rest looked up from reference TRBV5-4 and TRBJ2-6, is ETGVTQSPTHLIKTRGQQVTLRCSSQSGHNTVSWYQQALGQGPQFIFQYYREEENGRGNFPPRFSGLQFPNYSSELNVNALELDDSALYLCASQIPGANVLTFGAGSRLTVL.

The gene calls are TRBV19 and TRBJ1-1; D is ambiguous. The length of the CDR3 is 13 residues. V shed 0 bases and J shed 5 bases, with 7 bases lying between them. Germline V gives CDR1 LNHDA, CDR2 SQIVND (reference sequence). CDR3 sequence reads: CASSIDGITEAFF. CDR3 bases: TGTGCCAGTAGTATAGATGGGATAACTGAAGCTTTCTTT.

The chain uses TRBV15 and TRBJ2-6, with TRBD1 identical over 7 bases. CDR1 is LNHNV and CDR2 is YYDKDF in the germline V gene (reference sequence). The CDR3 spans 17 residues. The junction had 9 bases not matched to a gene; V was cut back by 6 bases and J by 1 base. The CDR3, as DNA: TGTGCCACCAGGACCACAGGGGTCGGGTCTGGGGCCAACGTCCTGACTTTC. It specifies CATRTTGVGSGANVLTF.

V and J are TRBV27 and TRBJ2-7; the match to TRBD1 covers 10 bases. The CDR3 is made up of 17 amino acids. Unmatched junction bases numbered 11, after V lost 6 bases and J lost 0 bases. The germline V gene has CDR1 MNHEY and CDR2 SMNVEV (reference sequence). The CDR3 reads CASSPGQGFSFSYEQYF. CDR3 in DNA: TGTGCCAGCAGCCCGGGACAGGGGTTCTCCTTCTCCTACGAGCAGTACTTC.

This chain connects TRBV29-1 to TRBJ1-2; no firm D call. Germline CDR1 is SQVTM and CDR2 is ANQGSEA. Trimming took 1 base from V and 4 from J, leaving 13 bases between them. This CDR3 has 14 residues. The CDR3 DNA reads TGCAGCGTTGAAGCTGAGGACGGCACCTATGGCTACACCTTC. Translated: CSVEAEDGTYGYTF.

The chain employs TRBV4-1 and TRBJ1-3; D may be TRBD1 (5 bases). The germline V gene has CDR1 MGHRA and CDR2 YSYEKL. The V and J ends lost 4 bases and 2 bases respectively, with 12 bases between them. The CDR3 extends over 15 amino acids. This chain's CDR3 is CASSPGGFAGNTIYF. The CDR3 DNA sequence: TGCGCCAGCAGCCCTGGGGGGTTTGCTGGAAACACCATATATTTT.

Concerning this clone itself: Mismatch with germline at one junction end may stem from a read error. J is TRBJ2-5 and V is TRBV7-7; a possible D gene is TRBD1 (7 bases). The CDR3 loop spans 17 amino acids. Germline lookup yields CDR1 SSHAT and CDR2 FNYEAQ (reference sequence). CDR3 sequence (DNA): TGTGCTAGCAGCTTATCCATAGCAGGGGGGCCCCAAGAGACCCAGTACTTC. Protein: CASSLSIAGGPQETQYF.

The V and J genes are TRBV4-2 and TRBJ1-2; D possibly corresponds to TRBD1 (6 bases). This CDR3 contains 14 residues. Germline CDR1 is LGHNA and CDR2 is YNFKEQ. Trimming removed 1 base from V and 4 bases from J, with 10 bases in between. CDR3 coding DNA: TGTGCCAGCAGCCAAGGACAGGTAATCTATGGCTACACCTTC. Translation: CASSQGQVIYGYTF.

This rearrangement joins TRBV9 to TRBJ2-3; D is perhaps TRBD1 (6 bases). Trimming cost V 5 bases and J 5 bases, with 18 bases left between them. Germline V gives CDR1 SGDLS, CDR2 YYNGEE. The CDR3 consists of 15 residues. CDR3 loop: CASSPLGQTLDTQYF. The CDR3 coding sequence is TGTGCCAGCAGTCCGCTCGGACAGACCCTAGATACGCAGTATTTT.

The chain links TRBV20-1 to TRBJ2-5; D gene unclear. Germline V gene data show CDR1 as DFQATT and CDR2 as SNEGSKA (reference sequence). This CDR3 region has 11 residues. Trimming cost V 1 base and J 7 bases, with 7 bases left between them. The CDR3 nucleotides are TGCAGTGCTAGAGTGCCGGTGACCCAGTACTTC. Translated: CSARVPVTQYF.

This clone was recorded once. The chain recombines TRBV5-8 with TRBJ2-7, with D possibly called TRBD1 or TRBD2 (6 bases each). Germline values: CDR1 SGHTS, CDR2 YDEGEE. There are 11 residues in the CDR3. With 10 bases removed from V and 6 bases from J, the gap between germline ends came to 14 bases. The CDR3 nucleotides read TGTGCCTACGGGGGCGGGGTCGAGCAGTACTTC. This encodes CAYGGGVEQYF.

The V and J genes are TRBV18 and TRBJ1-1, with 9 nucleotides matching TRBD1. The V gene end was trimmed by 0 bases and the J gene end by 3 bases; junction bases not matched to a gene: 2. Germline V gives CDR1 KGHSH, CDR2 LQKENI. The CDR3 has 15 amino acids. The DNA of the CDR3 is TGTGCCAGCTCACCACCGGGACAGGGTGACACTGAAGCTTTCTTT. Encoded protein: CASSPPGQGDTEAFF.

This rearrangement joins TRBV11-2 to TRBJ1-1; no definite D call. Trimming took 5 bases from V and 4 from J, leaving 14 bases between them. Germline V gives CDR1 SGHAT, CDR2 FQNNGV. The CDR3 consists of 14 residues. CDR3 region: CASSLVVTFTEAFF. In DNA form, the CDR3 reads TGTGCCAGCAGCCTGGTGGTAACATTCACTGAAGCTTTCTTT.

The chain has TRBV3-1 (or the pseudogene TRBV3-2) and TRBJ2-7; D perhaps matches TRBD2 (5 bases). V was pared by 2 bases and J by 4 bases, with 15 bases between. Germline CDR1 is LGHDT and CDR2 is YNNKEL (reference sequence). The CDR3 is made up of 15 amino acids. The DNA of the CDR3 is TGTGCCAGCAGCCAAAGAAGGAGGCGGAAGTACGAGCAGTACTTC. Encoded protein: CASSQRRRRKYEQYF.

The CDR3 loop is CASSPRTEDGYTF. CDR3 nucleotide sequence: TGTGCCAGCTCACCTCGGACAGAGGATGGCTACACCTTC. This chain uses TRBV18 with TRBJ1-2; a weak D match, TRBD1 (6 bases). CDR1 is KGHSH, CDR2 LQKENI, per germline. The length of the CDR3 is 13 residues. The V and J ends lost 3 bases and 6 bases respectively, with 11 bases between them.

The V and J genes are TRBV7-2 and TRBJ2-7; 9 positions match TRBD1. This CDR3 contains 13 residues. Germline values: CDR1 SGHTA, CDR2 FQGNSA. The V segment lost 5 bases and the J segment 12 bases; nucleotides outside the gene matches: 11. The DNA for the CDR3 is TGTGCCAGCAGCCCCGGGACAGGGCTATATCGGTACTTC. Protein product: CASSPGTGLYRYF.

Here the CDR3 DNA reads TGTGCCATCAGGTCGGGGGCGACAGATACGCAGTATTTT. Translating gives CAIRSGATDTQYF. The chain carries TRBV10-3 and TRBJ2-3; D possibly uses TRBD1 or TRBD2 (6 bases each). CDR3 length: 13 amino acids. Germline CDR1 is ENHRY and CDR2 is SYGVKD. Trimming took 6 bases from V and 3 from J, leaving 10 bases between them.

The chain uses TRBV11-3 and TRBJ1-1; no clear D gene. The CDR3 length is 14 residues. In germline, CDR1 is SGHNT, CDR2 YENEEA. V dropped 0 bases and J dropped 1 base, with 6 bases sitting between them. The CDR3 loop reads CASSLEGGNTEAFF. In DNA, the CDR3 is TGTGCCAGCAGCTTAGAGGGTGGGAACACTGAAGCTTTCTTT.

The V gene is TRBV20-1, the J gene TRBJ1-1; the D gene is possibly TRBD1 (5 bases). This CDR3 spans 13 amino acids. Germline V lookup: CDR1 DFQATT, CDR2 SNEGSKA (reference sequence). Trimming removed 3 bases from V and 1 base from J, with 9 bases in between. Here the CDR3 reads CSASKTENTEAFF. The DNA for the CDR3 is TGCAGTGCTAGTAAGACAGAGAACACTGAAGCTTTCTTT.

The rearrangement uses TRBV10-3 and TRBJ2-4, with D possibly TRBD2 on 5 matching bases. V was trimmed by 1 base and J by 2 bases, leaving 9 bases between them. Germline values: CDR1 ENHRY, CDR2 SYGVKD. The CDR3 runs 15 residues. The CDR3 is CAISELGGSKNIQYF. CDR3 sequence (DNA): TGTGCCATCAGTGAGTTAGGAGGTTCCAAAAACATTCAGTACTTC.

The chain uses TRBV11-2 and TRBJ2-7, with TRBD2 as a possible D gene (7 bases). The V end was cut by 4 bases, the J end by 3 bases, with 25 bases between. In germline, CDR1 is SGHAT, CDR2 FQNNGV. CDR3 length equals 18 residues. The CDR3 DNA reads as TGTGCCAGCAGCTCCTTCATTCAGGGGTCTAGCGGTTACTACGAGCAGTACTTC. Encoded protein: CASSSFIQGSSGYYEQYF.

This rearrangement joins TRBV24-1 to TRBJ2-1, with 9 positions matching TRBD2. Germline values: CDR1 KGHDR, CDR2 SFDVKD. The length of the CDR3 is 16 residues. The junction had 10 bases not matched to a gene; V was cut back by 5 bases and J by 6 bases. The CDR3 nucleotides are TGTGCCACCAGTGCCACCGGGACTAGCCTTACCAATGAGCAGTTCTTC. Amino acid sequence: CATSATGTSLTNEQFF.